This is a list of T cell receptor beta chains from one sample in a study of metastatic and nonmetastatic thyroid tumors. Through MiXCR, TCRdb re-clonotyped the PCR reads. Of roughly 14,000 clones listed, 34% were seen once; the top ten hold more than 9.5%. Sequencing used tumor tissue. All receptors derive from a male donor with papillary thyroid cancer or a benign thyroid nodule (not recorded which). Some clones in this sample may be carry-over from other donors' samples. Both conserved end residues are part of each CDR3. Fields, in order: J gene, D gene, V gene, clone size, CDR3 DNA, CDR3 protein. D genes are given only for firm matches. Clone sizes are given selectively: once, few, many, or a class where the clone is expanded.

TRBJ2-7,-,TRBV5-6,-,TGTGCCAGCAACTTGGTTATGGGCGAGCAGGACTTC,CASNLVMGEQDF
TRBJ2-7,TRBD2,TRBV7-8,-,TGTGCCAGCAGCCTCCGGACTAGCGGGATATCCTACGAGCAGTACTTC,CASSLRTSGISYEQYF
TRBJ1-2,-,TRBV11-3,-,TGTGCCAGCAGCCGGTCCTTGGGCCCCGGTGGGGATGGCTACACCTTC,CASSRSLGPGGDGYTF
TRBJ2-1,-,TRBV5-1,-,TGCGCCAGCAGCTTGTCCGGAGTAAATGAGCAGTGCTTC,CASSLSGVNEQCF
TRBJ2-7,-,TRBV28,large,TGTGCCAGCAGTTTGTCGAACAGGGTCTACGAGCAGTACTTC,CASSLSNRVYEQYF
TRBJ1-1,-,TRBV4-1,-,TGCGCCAGCAGCCAAGATGGAGGCAGGTGTAAAACTGAAGCTTTCTTT,CASSQDGGRCKTEAFF
TRBJ2-7,TRBD2,TRBV11-2,-,TGTGCCAGCAGCCTTGGGACTAGCGGGAGGTTTCCCTACGAGCAGTACTTC,CASSLGTSGRFPYEQYF
TRBJ2-1,TRBD2,TRBV2,-,TGTGCCAGCAGCCAGGGACTAGCGGCCTTAAATGAGCAGTTCTTC,CASSQGLAALNEQFF
TRBJ2-1,TRBD2,TRBV28,medium-sized,TGTGCCAGCAGTTCCACTAGCGGGCCCAACTCCTACAATGAGCAGTTCTTC,CASSSTSGPNSYNEQFF
TRBJ1-2,-,TRBV6-1,-,TGTGCCAGCAGTCTTCCCGGGGTGTTCAGGCCCTTC,CASSLPGVFRPF
TRBJ2-3,TRBD2,TRBV6-4,-,TGTGCCAGCAGTGACCCCGGGACTAGCAGGGATACGCAGTATTTT,CASSDPGTSRDTQYF
TRBJ2-3,-,TRBV14,many,TGTGCCAGCAGCCAAGATATTCGGCAGCACTTCACAGATACGCAGTATTTT,CASSQDIRQHFTDTQYF
TRBJ2-7,-,TRBV9,-,TGTGCCAGCATCCCCCGGTACAGGGAGAGCGAGCAGTACTTC,CASIPRYRESEQYF
TRBJ2-7,-,TRBV20-1,-,TGCAGTGCTAGGCCAACAGTTGGAGAGCAGTACTTC,CSARPTVGEQYF
TRBJ2-6,-,TRBV6-1,-,TGTGCCAGCAGTGAAGCGGCGGGATCTGGGGCCAACGTACTGACTTTC,CASSEAAGSGANVLTF
TRBJ1-3,-,TRBV30,medium-sized,TGTGCCTGGAAAAGGAGTGGAAACACCATATATTTT,CAWKRSGNTIYF
TRBJ1-1,-,TRBV20-1,many,TGCAGTGCTCGCGGGAAGGGGTCCTCCCTGAGGACTGAAGCTTTCTTT,CSARGKGSSLRTEAFF
TRBJ1-1,-,TRBV5-5,once,TGTGCCAGCAGCCCCTACGCCAGGAGTAGCGCTTTCTTT,CASSPYARSSAFF
TRBJ1-6,-,TRBV2,medium-sized,TGTGCCAGCAGTGAACTCTATAATTCACCCCTCCACTTT,CASSELYNSPLHF
TRBJ2-7,TRBD1,TRBV20-1,once,TGCAGTTGTACTGGACAGGCGAGTTCCTACGAGCAGTACTTC,CSCTGQASSYEQYF
TRBJ1-2,TRBD1,TRBV6-1,medium-sized,TGTGCCAGCAGTGGGACAGGGGATTATGGCTACACCTTC,CASSGTGDYGYTF
TRBJ2-7,-,TRBV5-4,-,TGTCACAGCACTGGGTACGGTAACCCAACCTACGAGCAGTACTTC,CHSTGYGNPTYEQYF
TRBJ1-2,TRBD1,TRBV25-1,medium-sized,TGTGCCAGCAGCGGAACAGGGGATTTGGTATTTGGCTACACCTTC,CASSGTGDLVFGYTF
TRBJ2-7,-,TRBV3-1,-,TGTGCCAGCAGCCGAAGGGGCGACGAGCAGTACTTC,CASSRRGDEQYF
TRBJ2-5,TRBD2,TRBV6-1,medium-sized,TGTGCCAGCAGTGAATTAGGTAGCGGGAAGACCCAGTACTTC,CASSELGSGKTQYF
TRBJ1-3,TRBD1,TRBV20-1,-,TGCAGTGCTCGGACAGGAGGAAACACCATATATTTT,CSARTGGNTIYF
TRBJ2-1,TRBD1,TRBV28,many,TGTGCCAGCAGGGACCAGGGGGCATATGATGAGCAGTTCTTC,CASRDQGAYDEQFF
TRBJ2-7,-,TRBV10-1,medium-sized,TGCGCCAGCAGTGATCGGGGCCTCTACGAGCAGTACTTC,CASSDRGLYEQYF
TRBJ1-5,TRBD1,TRBV6-1,medium-sized,TGTGCCAGCAGTCACCGGGACAGGGGGAATCAGCCCCAGCATTTT,CASSHRDRGNQPQHF
TRBJ1-5,-,TRBV18,many,TGTGCCAGCTCCCTCAACAGGTATCAGCCCCAGCATTTT,CASSLNRYQPQHF
TRBJ1-4,TRBD1,TRBV5-1,-,TGCGCCAGCAGCTTGGTGACAGGGGGTGAAAAACTGTTTTTT,CASSLVTGGEKLFF
TRBJ1-1,TRBD1,TRBV13,many,TGTGCCAGCAGCCTATCCATGGGGACAGGGGGCATAGCCCCCCGGTGGACTGAAGCTTTCTTT,CASSLSMGTGGIAPRWTEAFF
TRBJ2-1,-,TRBV7-8,-,TGTGCCATCAGCCCGAAGCGACCCCTAGTGGAATACAATGAGCAGTTCTTC,CAISPKRPLVEYNEQFF
TRBJ1-6,TRBD1,TRBV20-1,-,TGCAGTGCCTCCGGACAGGGCGGTGGATCACCCCTCCACTTT,CSASGQGGGSPLHF
TRBJ1-4,-,TRBV4-1,-,TGCGCCAGCAGCCAAGGGGAGCCAACTAATGAAAAACTGTTTTTT,CASSQGEPTNEKLFF
TRBJ1-2,-,TRBV7-9,-,TGTGCCAGCAGCTTAGTGGTGGAAGAAAACTATGGCTACACCTTC,CASSLVVEENYGYTF
TRBJ1-5,-,TRBV18,-,TGTGCCAGCTCACCAAGCTCACAGTTCCATCAGCCCCAGCATTTT,CASSPSSQFHQPQHF
TRBJ1-2,-,TRBV29-1,medium-sized,TGCAGCGTTGAAGATCGGTCCCTGGGGGGAGACTACACCTTC,CSVEDRSLGGDYTF
TRBJ2-1,TRBD2,TRBV12-3/TRBV12-4,medium-sized,TGTGCCAGCAGTTTCACTAGCGGGAGAATGGTCAATGAGCAGTTCTTC,CASSFTSGRMVNEQFF
TRBJ2-1,TRBD2,TRBV14,-,TGTGCCAGCAGCCTGATCTATAGCGGGAGCGTCAATGAGCAGTTCTTC,CASSLIYSGSVNEQFF
TRBJ1-2,-,TRBV5-1,medium-sized,TGCGCCAGCAGCATCGACGGGAAGTACTACACCTTC,CASSIDGKYYTF
TRBJ2-7,-,TRBV5-6,many,TGTGCCAGCAGCCGGGACCCGGTGGGAGACGAGCAGTACTTC,CASSRDPVGDEQYF
TRBJ1-1,-,TRBV28,medium-sized,TGTGCCAGCAGCCGTATCATGAACACTGAAGCTTTCTTT,CASSRIMNTEAFF
TRBJ1-6,-,TRBV20-1,-,TGCAGTGCTAACGGGGGTTCACCCATCCACTTT,CSANGGSPIHF
TRBJ2-7,-,TRBV5-4,medium-sized,TGTGCCAGCAGCTCCCTGGGCGAGCAGTACTTC,CASSSLGEQYF
TRBJ1-1,-,TRBV4-1,once,TGCGCCAGCAGCCAAGAATACAGGGACACTGAAGCTTTCTTT,CASSQEYRDTEAFF